This T cell receptor (beta chain) was identified during a study of T-cell memory formation after mild COVID-19 (dated by TCRdb to the early 2020s). Some background on the complete study: TCR sequence clusters from the two donors were largely donor specific. The cohort was made up of two young adult volunteers, one female and one male, who were previously healthy. In two donors, T-cell clones that expanded and contracted after mild COVID-19 were tracked by sequencing TCRalpha and TCRbeta repertoires over time.

Trimming takes 6 bases from V and 6 bases from J, and the germline ends sit 17 bases apart. From the germline V gene, CDR1 is ENHRY and CDR2 is SYGVKD. Measured from the cysteine to the phenylalanine, the CDR3 is 14 residues long. Only the CDR3 DNA is retained, 42 bases long and in frame from the first base. What the work shows at the level of the full study, not this receptor alone: Some responding clones were found in pre-infection memory, which suggests that pre-existing cross-reactive memory T cells took part in the SARS-CoV-2 response. SARS-CoV-2 specificity was not confirmed for the second-wave clones peaking on day 37. From day 15 to 85, contracting clones showed balanced CD4/CD8 phenotypes, whereas a second wave of clones that expanded from day 15 to 37 leaned towards CD4+. Only a couple of mild cases were covered in the study, and larger cohorts including severe cases with pre-infection samples were considered necessary. Contracting CD4+ clones appeared mostly in the CM and EM memory subsets, whereas CD8+ clones were enriched in EMRA.

As for this clonotype: This clone's antigen is unknown. The record has no base qualities; no much larger clone is one base away.

PBMCs were isolated by Ficoll-Paque density gradient centrifugation. Instrument on record: Illumina NovaSeq 6000. Using 5'RACE with constant-segment primers, TCRalpha and TCRbeta cDNA libraries were constructed, with sample barcodes and unique molecular identifiers added in the process. RNA was extracted from every sample with Trizol reagent. Library amplification was performed in two PCR steps, and a second sample barcode and Illumina TruSeq adapters were introduced in the second step. Sequencing of libraries was performed on an Illumina NovaSeq with 2 x 150 bp paired-end reads. Processing in the source paper ran as follows. Reads were demultiplexed and collapsed into UMI-guided consensus sequences with migec v1.2.7. Using mixcr v2.1.11, the UMI consensuses were aligned to TRA and TRB V and J templates and assembled into clonotypes. Expanded or contracted clonotypes were those called significant by both edgeR and NoisET, with noise models trained on biological replicates. edgeR calls used a false discovery rate-adjusted p below 0.01 and a log2 fold-change threshold of 1. As an exploratory analysis of dynamics, PCA with hierarchical clustering was applied to max-normalized trajectories of the 1000 most abundant clonotypes. Separately sequenced CD4+ and CD8+ repertoires were used to assign a CD4 or CD8 phenotype to each responding clone. TCRdb took the public reads, trimmed them with fastp at Q25, ran MiXCR for clone calling and kept in-frame beta chains. One record per CDR3 amino acid sequence lists the most common genes and DNA. None of the V and J calls come from the authors' own analysis; TCRdb made them. For this sample there are 410,000 or so distinct CDR3 sequences; 23% appear just once. Around 12% of the sample goes to the ten largest clones.

Recombination joined TRBV10-3 with TRBJ1-2; possibly the D gene is TRBD1, per 6 matching bases. The receptor comes from an adult woman who had mild COVID-19 (a few samples of this study predate the infection). The sample titles of this study are shuffled in the database, so cell type and time point are left out; the donor was told from shared clones. The material sequenced was PBMCs or a T cell subset sorted from them (not recorded which). The DNA sequence follows: TGTGCCATCAGGGCCCTGCGGGGGGCGGATGGCTACACCTTC. Translated, this gives CAIRALRGADGYTF.